The subject of this entry is one TCR beta chain. TCRdb's copy holds only in-frame clones and misses some; the assay was immunoSEQ multiplex PCR. The repertoire holds roughly 100,000 clones, 80% to 90% seen once, with around 45% in the top ten. This sample is drawn from a study of T cell responses to AZD1222 COVID-19 vaccine. Analysis merged second doses at about 4 or about 12 weeks. This specimen was peripheral blood, taken 28 days after the second AZD1222 dose. This TCR derives from an adult who received the AZD1222 COVID-19 vaccine.

The CDR3 sequence is CASSLRGTDEQYF. The CDR3 nucleotides are TGCGCCAGCAGCTTGCGGGGAACGGACGAGCAGTACTTC. The chain carries TRBV5-1 and TRBJ2-7; TRBD2 is a possible D gene (5 bases). CDR3 length: 13 amino acids. Per germline, CDR1 SGHRS and CDR2 YFSETQ. The V gene lost 1 base and the J gene lost 5 bases, with 10 bases spanning the gap.